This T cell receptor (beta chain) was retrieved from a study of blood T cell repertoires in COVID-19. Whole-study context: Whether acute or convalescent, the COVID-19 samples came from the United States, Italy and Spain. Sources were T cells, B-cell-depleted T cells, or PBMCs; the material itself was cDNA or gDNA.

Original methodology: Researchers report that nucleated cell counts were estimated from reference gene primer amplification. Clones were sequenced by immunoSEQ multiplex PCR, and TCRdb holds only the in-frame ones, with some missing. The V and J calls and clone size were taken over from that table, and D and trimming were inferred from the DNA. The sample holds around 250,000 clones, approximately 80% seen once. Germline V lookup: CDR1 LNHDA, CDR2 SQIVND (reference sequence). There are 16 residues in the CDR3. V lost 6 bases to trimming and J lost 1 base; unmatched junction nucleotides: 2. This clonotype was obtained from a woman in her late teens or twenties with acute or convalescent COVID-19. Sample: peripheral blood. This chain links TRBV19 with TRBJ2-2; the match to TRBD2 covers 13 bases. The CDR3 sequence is CASSRLAGGNTGELFF. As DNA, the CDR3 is TGTGCCAGTAGCCGACTAGCGGGAGGGAACACCGGGGAGCTGTTTTTT.